The 3 T cell receptor beta chains below come from one sample, sequenced in a study of Tregs in tolerant kidney transplant recipients. Using immunoSEQ multiplex PCR, the repertoire was profiled, and TCRdb retains in-frame clones only, with some absent. The sample lists 240,000 or so clones, 84% occurring once. Sequencing was done on a sample of CD4+ T cells from blood. The origin of the receptors is a human donor in good health.

The chain links TRBV14 to TRBJ1-1, with a possible D match to TRBD1 (6 bases). The CDR3 is 13 residues long. Germline V gene data show CDR1 as SGHDN and CDR2 as FVKESK. V was shortened by 4 bases and J by 11 bases, with 17 bases between the two germline ends. The CDR3 region is CASSPHRALEAFF. CDR3 coding DNA: TGTGCCAGCAGCCCCCACAGGGCCCTCGAGGCTTTCTTT.

This clone was counted once. The rearrangement links TRBV20-1 to TRBJ1-5; 9 bases match TRBD1. J was trimmed by 13 bases and V by 3 bases; bases with no gene match: 1. Germline V gene data show CDR1 as DFQATT and CDR2 as SNEGSKA (reference sequence). CDR3 length: 10 amino acids. The DNA for the CDR3 is TGCAGTGCTAGGGGGACAGGGCAGCATTTT. Translation gives CSARGTGQHF.

The chain recombines TRBV7-2 with TRBJ2-6; D is uncertain. The CDR3 sequence is 19 residues long. The V gene's germline CDR1 is SGHTA and CDR2 FQGNSA. V lost 4 bases and J lost 5, with 24 bases in between. This chain's CDR3 is CASSSIGRRRQSRANVLTF. CDR3 sequence (DNA): TGTGCCAGCAGCTCCATTGGCAGGAGACGACAAAGTCGGGCCAACGTCCTGACTTTC.